Shown below are 28 T cell receptor beta chains from a single sample sequenced in a study of blood T cell repertoires in COVID-19. The table came from immunoSEQ multiplex PCR; TCRdb's copy has only in-frame clones and leaves some out. The top ten clones hold less than 35% of a sample with 45,000 to 50,000 clones, 70% to 90% of them seen once. Sequenced material: peripheral blood. Source of these receptors: a woman aged 80 or over with COVID-19, enrolled during active disease.

With regard to this clone: Germline is not matched at one junction end, which may reflect a read error. V usage is TRBV2 and J usage is TRBJ1-2; D ambiguous. The CDR3 has 12 amino acids. Germline V gene lookup returns CDR1 SNHLY and CDR2 FYNNEI. CDR3 amino acids: CAGSESGYGYTF. In DNA form, the CDR3 reads TGTGCCGGCAGTGAATCGGGATATGGCTACACCTTC.

The V gene is TRBV5-6, the J gene TRBJ1-4; 9 bases are a match to TRBD1. The CDR3 spans 14 residues. Per germline, CDR1 SGHDT and CDR2 YYEEEE. V shed 3 bases, J shed 7 bases, and the junction held 4 bases outside the gene matches. In DNA form, the CDR3 reads TGTGCCAGCAGCTCCGACAGGGGGTTTGAAAAACTGTTTTTT. The encoded protein is CASSSDRGFEKLFF.

This chain uses TRBV5-5 with TRBJ1-1, with 10 nucleotides matching TRBD1. Germline values: CDR1 SGHKS, CDR2 YYEKEE (reference sequence). The CDR3 spans 17 residues. The J segment lost 1 base and the V segment lost 0 bases, leaving 6 bases of the junction unmatched. The CDR3 nucleotides read TGTGCCAGCAGCTTGGCTTGGGACAGGGGTTGGAACACTGAAGCTTTCTTT. It encodes CASSLAWDRGWNTEAFF.

The rearrangement uses TRBV5-4 and TRBJ2-5; possibly TRBD1 for D (6 bases). The CDR3 runs to 15 residues. V gave up 2 bases and J gave up 2 bases, with 13 bases separating them. Per germline, CDR1 SGHNT and CDR2 YYREEE (reference sequence). CDR3 coding DNA: TGTGCCAGCAGCTTCGGACCCCAGGGGCAAGAGACCCAGTACTTC. This sequence encodes CASSFGPQGQETQYF.

The V call is TRBV6-2 or TRBV6-3, the J call TRBJ2-3; TRBD2 agrees at 9 bases. The CDR3 runs to 18 residues. Germline CDR1 MNHEY, CDR2 SVGEGT. V dropped 6 bases and J dropped 0; count of bases not matched to a gene: 13. CDR3 sequence reads: CASSPTGAGGSSTDTQYF. The CDR3 coding sequence is TGTGCCAGCAGCCCCACGGGGGCGGGAGGGAGTAGCACAGATACGCAGTATTTT.

The V gene is TRBV11-2, the J gene TRBJ2-1; TRBD2 is a possible D gene (6 bases). CDR1 and CDR2 (germline): SGHAT, FQNNGV. Deletions cut 3 bases from V and 2 bases from J, with 14 bases between. The CDR3 is 16 amino acids. As DNA, the CDR3 is TGTGCCAGCAGCTTTTATAGCGGAGCCGCCTACAATGAGCAGTTCTTC. It codes for CASSFYSGAAYNEQFF. Based on the CDR3 plus reference TRBV11-2 and TRBJ2-1, the full variable domain is EAGVAQSPRYKIIEKRQSVAFWCNPISGHATLYWYQQILGQGPKLLIQFQNNGVVDDSQLPKDRFSAERLKGVDSTLKIQPAKLEDSAVYLCASSFYSGAAYNEQFFGPGTRLTVL.

The chain uses TRBV10-3 and TRBJ2-5; D may be TRBD1 (5 bases). Germline V gene data show CDR1 as ENHRY and CDR2 as SYGVKD. The CDR3 is made up of 14 amino acids. Trimming left V 5 bases short and J 1 base short, with 11 bases between. The DNA for the CDR3 is TGTGCCATCAGTCCGACAGCTGTCCAAGAGACCCAGTACTTC. This gives the protein CAISPTAVQETQYF.

The CDR3 coding sequence is TGTGCCAGCAGCCCCTGGGGGAGGGGGGCCCACAATGAGCAGTTCTTC. Its protein product is CASSPWGRGAHNEQFF. The chain recombines TRBV5-4 with TRBJ2-1; tentatively, D is TRBD2 (7 bases). Germline assignment: CDR1 SGHNT and CDR2 YYREEE (reference sequence). V lost 4 bases to trimming and J lost 5 bases, with 19 bases between them. The CDR3 is 16 residues long.

CDR3 DNA sequence: TGTGCCAGCAGCCGGACGGGACAGGGCCAAGCTTATGGCTACACCTTC. Translation gives CASSRTGQGQAYGYTF. The chain carries TRBV28 and TRBJ1-2, with 9 bases aligning to TRBD1. Trimming took 6 bases from V and 5 from J; bases not matched to a gene: 13. The CDR3 extends over 16 amino acids. Germline CDR1 and CDR2: MDHEN and SYDVKM.

The CDR3 here is CATSDPTEGNQPQHF. CDR3 DNA sequence: TGTGCCACCAGTGACCCCACTGAGGGCAATCAGCCCCAGCATTTT. This chain uses TRBV24-1 with TRBJ1-5; D unresolved. Germline-derived CDR1 and CDR2 are KGHDR and SFDVKD. This CDR3 is 15 amino acids long. The ends were cut back, 4 bases at V and 2 bases at J, with 11 bases in the middle.

The J gene is TRBJ2-1, the V gene TRBV29-1, with 10 bases identical to TRBD2. V shed 6 bases, J shed 3 bases, and the junction held 8 bases outside the gene matches. The CDR3 length is 15 residues. Germline V gene data show CDR1 as SQVTM and CDR2 as ANQGSEA. In DNA form, the CDR3 reads TGCAGCGTCGTTAGCGGGAGGCAGGGCTACAATGAGCAGTTCTTC. This translates into CSVVSGRQGYNEQFF.

CDR3: CASSPGTSSSEQFF. Here the CDR3 DNA reads TGTGCCAGTAGTCCCGGGACAAGTTCTTCTGAGCAGTTCTTC. The J gene is TRBJ2-1, the V gene TRBV19; a possible D gene is TRBD1 (6 bases). The CDR3 runs to 14 residues. Germline CDR1 LNHDA, CDR2 SQIVND (reference sequence). Trimming cost V 5 bases and J 9 bases, with 17 bases left between them.

The chain recombines TRBV5-4 with TRBJ1-2; D possibly corresponds to TRBD1 (5 bases). The germline CDR1 and CDR2 sequences are SGHNT and YYREEE (reference sequence). V was cut by 0 bases and J by 6 bases, with 12 bases left in between. The CDR3 is 14 amino acids. The CDR3 is CASSLDGRVNGYTF. In nucleotides, the CDR3 is TGTGCCAGCAGCTTGGATGGCAGGGTGAATGGCTACACCTTC.

The rearrangement links TRBV4-2 to TRBJ1-2; perhaps TRBD1 as D (6 bases). Per germline, CDR1 LGHNA and CDR2 YNFKEQ. Between the trimmed V and J ends, which lost 4 bases and 1 base, there was a span of 16 bases. The CDR3 extends over 16 amino acids. DNA of the CDR3: TGTGCCAGCAGCCCTTCGCAGGGGTCCAGTAACTATGGCTACACCTTC. Residues: CASSPSQGSSNYGYTF.

The chain is built from TRBV6-6 and TRBJ1-5, with D maybe TRBD1 (5 bases). There are 14 residues in the CDR3. Germline V CDR1 and CDR2: MNHNY, SVGAGI (reference sequence). V lost 6 bases, J lost 2 bases, and 11 bases lay in between. CDR3 in amino acids: CASSLGGGNQPQHF. Written as DNA, the CDR3 is TGTGCCAGCAGCCTGGGGGGTGGCAATCAGCCCCAGCATTTT.

The genes are TRBV7-9 and TRBJ1-1; TRBD1 is a possible D gene (5 bases). V was clipped by 5 bases and J by 1 base, with 11 bases between them. Looked up from germline, CDR1 is SEHNR and CDR2 is FQNEAQ (reference sequence). This CDR3 comprises 14 residues. This CDR3 reads CASSLIGGNTEAFF. The CDR3 DNA reads as TGTGCCAGCAGCCTGATCGGGGGGAACACTGAAGCTTTCTTT.

The chain is built from TRBV11-2 and TRBJ1-5; TRBD1 matches 7 bases. CDR3 length: 13 residues. J was trimmed by 3 bases and V by 5 bases; bases with no gene match: 1. Germline CDR1 and CDR2: SGHAT and FQNNGV. The CDR3 coding sequence is TGTGCCAGCAGCACAGGGGACAATCAGCCCCAGCATTTT. Its translation: CASSTGDNQPQHF.

Here the CDR3 reads CASSPRTGSGNTIYF. The CDR3 region has the DNA TGTGCCAGCAGCCCCAGGACAGGCTCTGGAAACACCATATATTTT. The chain carries TRBV5-6 and TRBJ1-3, with 7 bases aligning to TRBD1. CDR1 and CDR2 (germline): SGHDT, YYEEEE. The CDR3 totals 15 residues. The V gene end was trimmed by 4 bases and the J gene end by 0 bases; junction bases not matched to a gene: 4.

The chain uses TRBV13 and TRBJ2-7; weak D call: TRBD1 (5 bases). The V end was cut by 5 bases, the J end by 3 bases, with 8 bases between. Germline V lookup: CDR1 PRHDT, CDR2 FYEKMQ (reference sequence). This CDR3 region has 12 residues. The CDR3 is CASSPTGYEQYF. The CDR3 coding sequence is TGTGCCAGCAGCCCCACAGGCTACGAGCAGTACTTC.

This clone showed up just once. This chain uses TRBV19 with TRBJ2-4; 10 bases are shared with TRBD1. The CDR3 extends over 19 amino acids. Germline CDR1 reads LNHDA; CDR2 reads SQIVND (reference sequence). J gave up 0 bases and V 0 bases, and 8 bases lay outside the gene matches. The CDR3 DNA is TGTGCCAGTAGTATAGAGGCGGGACAGGGGAAATTAGCCAAAAACATTCAGTACTTC. This translates into CASSIEAGQGKLAKNIQYF.

The rearrangement uses TRBV5-6 and TRBJ1-2; 9 bases are shared with TRBD1. The CDR3 is made up of 13 amino acids. With 4 bases clipped from V and 7 bases from J, the junction kept 5 bases outside the gene matches. Germline CDR1 SGHDT, CDR2 YYEEEE. In DNA form, the CDR3 reads TGTGCCAGCAGCGCCGGGACAGGGTTTGGCTACACCTTC. Amino acid sequence: CASSAGTGFGYTF.

J is TRBJ1-6 and V is TRBV18; 8 bases are a match to TRBD1. The V gene end was trimmed by 6 bases and the J gene end by 7 bases; junction bases not matched to a gene: 8. This CDR3 spans 15 amino acids. Germline-derived CDR1 and CDR2 are KGHSH and LQKENI. The CDR3 region is CASSLDRGGNSPLHF. CDR3 in DNA: TGTGCCAGCTCTCTCGACAGGGGAGGAAATTCACCCCTCCACTTT.

This clone was seen a few times. CDR3 bases: TGCGCCAGCAGCCAAACCGGGGGGCGAAACTATGGCTACACCTTC. This sequence encodes CASSQTGGRNYGYTF. The genes are TRBV5-1 and TRBJ1-2; maybe TRBD1 (6 bases). The CDR3 is 15 residues long. CDR1 and CDR2 from the germline V gene are SGHRS and YFSETQ. The V end lost 4 bases, the J end lost 2 bases, and 15 bases lay between the germline ends.

CDR3 residues: CASRGTGLYEQYF. DNA of the CDR3: TGTGCCAGTAGAGGGACAGGGCTCTACGAGCAGTACTTC. The V call is TRBV19, the J call TRBJ2-7; 9 nucleotides line up with TRBD1. There are 13 residues in the CDR3. Germline V CDR1 and CDR2: LNHDA, SQIVND (reference sequence). The junction had 3 bases not matched to a gene; V was cut back by 6 bases and J by 3 bases.

This clone has a single count. This rearrangement joins TRBV5-1 to TRBJ1-5, with D possibly matching TRBD1 (5 bases). This CDR3 contains 15 residues. Germline CDR1 SGHRS, CDR2 YFSETQ. Trimming took 5 bases from V and 0 from J, leaving 12 bases between them. CDR3 DNA: TGCGCCAGCAGTCGCGACAGTGATAGCAATCAGCCCCAGCATTTT. Its translation: CASSRDSDSNQPQHF.

This chain uses TRBV27 with TRBJ1-2; possible D gene TRBD1, 5 bases. Trimming took off 2 bases at V and 5 bases at J, with 15 bases between the two ends. Germline CDR1 is MNHEY and CDR2 is SMNVEV (reference sequence). CDR3 length equals 15 residues. In DNA, the CDR3 is TGTGCCAGCAGTTTAAGGGTAGCCCCAGGGTATGGCTACACCTTC. This codes for CASSLRVAPGYGYTF.

This rearrangement joins TRBV6-5 to TRBJ1-2, with D perhaps matching TRBD1 (6 bases). The CDR3 sequence is 12 residues long. Trimming shortened V by 2 bases and J by 6 bases, and 7 bases separated the two germline ends. Germline values: CDR1 MNHEY, CDR2 SVGAGI. The CDR3 protein is CASSYRGNGYTF. The CDR3 bases are TGTGCCAGCAGTTACAGGGGGAATGGCTACACCTTC.

Only one count was recorded for this clone. The V and J genes are TRBV6-5 and TRBJ1-2; the D gene is possibly TRBD1 (5 bases). V was clipped by 6 bases and J by 2 bases, with 7 bases between them. From germline, CDR1 is MNHEY and CDR2 SVGAGI. This CDR3 contains 12 residues. In DNA, the CDR3 is TGTGCCAGCAGGGACACCAACTATGGCTACACCTTC. Protein product: CASRDTNYGYTF.